There are a few counts of the clone carrying this TCR beta chain. Its target is not known. This may be a read error: a much more frequent sequence differs by one nucleotide. MiXCR was run by TCRdb on the 5' RACE reads, yielding one entry per CDR3 protein. The sample holds tens of thousands of distinct CDR3 sequences, 26% seen once. The CDR3 extends over 14 amino acids. Trimming shortened V by 4 bases and J by 5 bases, and 14 bases separated the two germline ends. Per germline, CDR1 LGHNA and CDR2 YNFKEQ. Findings and caveats of the study: The larger-cohort validation was restricted to a single TCR beta V-J rearrangement rather than whole repertoires.

Tregs were sorted as CD4+CD25+CD127-/low cells. The V gene is TRBV4-2, the J gene TRBJ2-5; no clear D. The sequenced sample was tumor-infiltrating Tregs sorted from the breast tumor. This receptor was identified in a female donor with breast cancer. The CDR3 protein is CASSRDSARETQYF. In nucleotides, the CDR3 is TGTGCCAGCAGCCGAGACTCGGCGCGGGAGACCCAGTACTTC.